This section outlines one TCR beta chain sequence together with its context. These data come from a study of T cell changes during pregnancy in multiple sclerosis. The V end lost 10 bases, the J end lost 7 bases, and 25 bases lay between the germline ends. Germline CDR1 reads MRHNA; CDR2 reads SNTAGT. This CDR3 is built from 15 residues. Some clones are missing from TCRdb's copy, which holds only in-frame ones; the method was immunoSEQ multiplex PCR. There are roughly 69,000 clones in the sample; 91% occur only once, and around 1.4% lies in the top ten. This clonotype originated in a female donor with multiple sclerosis, enrolled in a pregnancy study. The specimen was peripheral blood, collected in the second trimester of pregnancy. This chain uses TRBV6-4 with TRBJ1-1, with TRBD1 as a possible D gene (6 bases). The CDR3: CAIQEGGAPGDEAFF. The DNA for the CDR3 is TGTGCCATCCAAGAGGGGGGGGCCCCGGGGGATGAAGCTTTCTTT.